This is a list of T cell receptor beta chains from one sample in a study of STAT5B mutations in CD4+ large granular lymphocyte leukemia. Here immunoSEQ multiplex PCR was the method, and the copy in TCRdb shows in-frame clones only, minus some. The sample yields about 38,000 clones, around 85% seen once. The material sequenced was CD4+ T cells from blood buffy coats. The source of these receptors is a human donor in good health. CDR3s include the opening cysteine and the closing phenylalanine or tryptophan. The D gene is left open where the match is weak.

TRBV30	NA	CAWSLGAGYTF
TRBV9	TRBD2	CASKREDTQETQYF
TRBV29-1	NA	CSVGRADEGYTF
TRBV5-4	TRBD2	CASSLAGLAGTPNTDTQYF
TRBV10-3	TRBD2	CATDPGTSDDTQYF
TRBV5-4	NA	CASSPPPPRTDTQYF
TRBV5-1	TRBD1	CASSPRTGEGYGYTF
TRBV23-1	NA	CASSHPTRYFYNEQFF
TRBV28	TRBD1	CASKTGDRGKLFF
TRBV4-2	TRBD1	CASSQDGPGQGNEKLFF
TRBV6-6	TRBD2	CASSLSGGTYNEQFF
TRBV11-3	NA	CASSLDQVISAEAFF
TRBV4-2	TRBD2	CASSQQPGLSYEQYF
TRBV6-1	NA	CASSEYGRSEKLFF
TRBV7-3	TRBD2	CASSIGGASGWNEQFF
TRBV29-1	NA	CSVTGRVSMNTEAFF
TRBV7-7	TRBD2	CASSRGTNGELFF
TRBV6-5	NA	CASSYKGGASPLHF
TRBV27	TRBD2	CASIASGRGLNEQFF
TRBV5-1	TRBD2	CASSLMAASGETQYF
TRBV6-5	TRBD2	CASRPIGAGAETQYF
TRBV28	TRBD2	CASSLRAAGGHEQYF
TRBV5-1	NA	CASSLDMAYGYTF
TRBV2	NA	CASSEARAGPGTDTQYF
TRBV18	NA	CASSPRTALNEKLFF
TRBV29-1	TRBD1	CSVGQGAALQETQYF
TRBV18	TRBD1	CASSPGQVKNTEAFF
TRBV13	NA	CASSSRQVASPLHF
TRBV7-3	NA	CASSRRPGADGELFF
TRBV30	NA	CAWSGGGSGKNSYEQYF
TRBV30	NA	CAWSVFEKLFF
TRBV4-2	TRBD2	CASSQTSGGEKVTDTQYF
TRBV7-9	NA	CASSFGTSGNTIYF
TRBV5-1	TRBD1	CASSLTGGSDEQYF
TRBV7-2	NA	CASSSRTENEKLFF
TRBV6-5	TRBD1	CASSYSGDSSGNTIYF
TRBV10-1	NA	CATARGAGTGRHYEQYF
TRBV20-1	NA	CSAGGEGNTF
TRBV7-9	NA	CASSLGVIEAFF
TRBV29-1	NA	CSVPTTDTQYF
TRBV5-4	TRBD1	CASSFIQGQSRGYTF
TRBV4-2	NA	CASSQAGTEGVSPLHF
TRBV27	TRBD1	CASSPTPGDRVYGYTF
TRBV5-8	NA	CASSLSSAHEQFF
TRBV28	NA	CASSSGQPQHF
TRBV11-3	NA	CASSFLPGRNSGNTIYF